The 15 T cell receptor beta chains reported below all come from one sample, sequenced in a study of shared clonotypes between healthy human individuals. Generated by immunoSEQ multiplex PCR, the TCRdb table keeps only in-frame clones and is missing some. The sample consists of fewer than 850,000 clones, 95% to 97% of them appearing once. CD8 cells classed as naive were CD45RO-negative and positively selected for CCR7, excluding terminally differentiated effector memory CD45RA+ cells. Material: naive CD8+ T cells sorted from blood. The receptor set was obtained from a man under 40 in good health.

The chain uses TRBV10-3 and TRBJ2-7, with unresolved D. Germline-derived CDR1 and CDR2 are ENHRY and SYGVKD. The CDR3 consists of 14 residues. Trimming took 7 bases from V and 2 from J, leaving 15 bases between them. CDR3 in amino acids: CAITPSDKPYEQYF. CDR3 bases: TGTGCCATCACCCCATCCGACAAGCCCTACGAGCAGTACTTC.

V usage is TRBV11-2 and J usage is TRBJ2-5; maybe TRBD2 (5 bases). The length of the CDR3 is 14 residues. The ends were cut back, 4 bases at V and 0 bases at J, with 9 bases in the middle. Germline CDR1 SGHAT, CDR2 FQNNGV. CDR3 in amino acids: CASSSTMYQETQYF. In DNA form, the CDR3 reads TGTGCCAGCAGCTCGACTATGTACCAAGAGACCCAGTACTTC.

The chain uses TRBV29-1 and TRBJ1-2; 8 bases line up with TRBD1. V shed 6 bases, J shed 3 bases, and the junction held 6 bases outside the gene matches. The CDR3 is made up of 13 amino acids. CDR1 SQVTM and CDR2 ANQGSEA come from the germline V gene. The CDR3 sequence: CSVDTGGDYGYTF. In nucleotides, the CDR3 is TGCAGCGTCGATACAGGGGGAGACTATGGCTACACCTTC.

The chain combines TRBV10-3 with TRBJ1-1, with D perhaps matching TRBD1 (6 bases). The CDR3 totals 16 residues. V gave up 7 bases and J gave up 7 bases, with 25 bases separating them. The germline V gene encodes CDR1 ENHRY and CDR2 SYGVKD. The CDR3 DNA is TGTGCCATCACCGATCACCCCGGGAGGGGGGGCAGTGAAGCTTTCTTT. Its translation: CAITDHPGRGGSEAFF.

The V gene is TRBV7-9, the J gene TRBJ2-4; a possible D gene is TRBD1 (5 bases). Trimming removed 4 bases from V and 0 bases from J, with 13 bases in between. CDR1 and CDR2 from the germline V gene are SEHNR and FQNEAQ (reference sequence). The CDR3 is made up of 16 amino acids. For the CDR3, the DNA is TGTGCCAGCAGCTCGACAGCAGGGATAGCCAAAAACATTCAGTACTTC. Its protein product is CASSSTAGIAKNIQYF.

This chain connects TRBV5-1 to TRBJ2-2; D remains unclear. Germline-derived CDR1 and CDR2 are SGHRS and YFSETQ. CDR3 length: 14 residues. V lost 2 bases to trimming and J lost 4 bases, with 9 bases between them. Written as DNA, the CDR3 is TGCGCCAGCAGCTTAGGGTGGGGCACCGGGGAGCTGTTTTTT. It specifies CASSLGWGTGELFF.

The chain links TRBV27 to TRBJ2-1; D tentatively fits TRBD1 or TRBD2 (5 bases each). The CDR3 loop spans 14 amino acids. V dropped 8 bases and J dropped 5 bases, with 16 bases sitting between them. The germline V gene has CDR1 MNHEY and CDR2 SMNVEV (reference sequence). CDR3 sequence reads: CASSRDVYNNEQFF. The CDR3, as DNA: TGTGCCAGCTCCCGGGACGTATACAACAATGAGCAGTTCTTC.

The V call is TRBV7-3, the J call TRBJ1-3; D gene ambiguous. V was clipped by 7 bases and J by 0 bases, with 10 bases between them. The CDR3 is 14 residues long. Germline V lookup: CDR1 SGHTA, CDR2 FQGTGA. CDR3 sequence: CASKQTASGNTIYF. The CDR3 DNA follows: TGTGCCAGCAAACAAACGGCCTCTGGAAACACCATATATTTT. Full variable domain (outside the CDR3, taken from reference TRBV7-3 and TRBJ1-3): GAGVSQTPSNKVTEKGKYVELRCDPISGHTALYWYRQSLGQGPEFLIYFQGTGAADDSGLPNDRFFAVRPEGSVSTLKIQRTERGDSAVYLCASKQTASGNTIYFGEGSWLTVV.

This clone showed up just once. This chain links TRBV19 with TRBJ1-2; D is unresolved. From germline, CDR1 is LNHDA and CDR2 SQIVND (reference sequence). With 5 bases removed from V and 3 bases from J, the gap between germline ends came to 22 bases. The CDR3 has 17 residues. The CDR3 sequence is CASSLPRRAAADYGYTF. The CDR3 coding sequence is TGTGCCAGTAGTCTACCTCGGAGGGCCGCGGCCGACTATGGCTACACCTTC.

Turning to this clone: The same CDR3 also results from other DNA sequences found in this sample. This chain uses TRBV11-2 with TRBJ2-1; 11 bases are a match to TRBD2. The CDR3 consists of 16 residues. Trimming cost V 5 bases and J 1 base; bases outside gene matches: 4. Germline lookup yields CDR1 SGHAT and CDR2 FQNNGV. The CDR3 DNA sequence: TGTGCCAGCAGCGCGGGGACTAGCGGTTCCTACAATGAGCAGTTCTTC. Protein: CASSAGTSGSYNEQFF.

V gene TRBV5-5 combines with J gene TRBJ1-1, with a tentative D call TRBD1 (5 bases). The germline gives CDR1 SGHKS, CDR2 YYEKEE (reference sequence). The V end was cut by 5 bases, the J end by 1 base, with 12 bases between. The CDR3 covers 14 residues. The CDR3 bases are TGTGCCAGCAGTTGGGCGGGGGAGAACACTGAAGCTTTCTTT. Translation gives CASSWAGENTEAFF.

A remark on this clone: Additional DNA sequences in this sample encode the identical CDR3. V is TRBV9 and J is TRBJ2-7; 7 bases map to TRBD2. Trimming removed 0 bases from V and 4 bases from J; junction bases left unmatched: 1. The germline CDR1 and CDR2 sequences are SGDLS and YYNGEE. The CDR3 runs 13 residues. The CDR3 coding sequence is TGTGCCAGCAGCGTAGACGGGGGGTACGAGCAGTACTTC. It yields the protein CASSVDGGYEQYF.

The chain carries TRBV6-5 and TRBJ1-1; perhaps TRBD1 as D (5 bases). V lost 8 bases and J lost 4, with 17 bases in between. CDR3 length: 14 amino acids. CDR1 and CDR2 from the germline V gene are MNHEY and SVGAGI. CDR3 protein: CASSPYEGSTEAFF. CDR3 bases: TGTGCCAGCTCCCCTTATGAGGGGAGCACTGAAGCTTTCTTT.

The CDR3 nucleotides read TGTGCCAGCAGTTTATCAGGAAAAGGGTTAGGGCAGTTCTTC. Translating it yields CASSLSGKGLGQFF. The chain has TRBV27 and TRBJ2-1; no clear D gene. This CDR3 has 14 residues. Germline CDR1 and CDR2: MNHEY and SMNVEV (reference sequence). Trimming took 0 bases from V and 12 from J, leaving 15 bases between them.

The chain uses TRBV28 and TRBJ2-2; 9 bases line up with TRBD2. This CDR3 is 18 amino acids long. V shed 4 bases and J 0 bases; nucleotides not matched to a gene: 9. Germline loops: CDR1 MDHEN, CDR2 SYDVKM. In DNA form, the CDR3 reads TGTGCCAGCAGTTACTGGGCTAGCGGGACCCCGAACACCGGGGAGCTGTTTTTT. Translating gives CASSYWASGTPNTGELFF.